This T cell receptor beta chain was identified during a study of low-dose radiotherapy and immunotherapy resistance in tumors. About the study: Treatment of Cohort 1 consisted of 0.5 Gy per fraction every 2 weeks, adding up to 6.5 Gy. The authors gave intravenous cyclophosphamide 200 mg/m2 every two weeks, one day before radiation and immunotherapy.

The length of the CDR3 is 16 residues. The germline gives CDR1 MDHEN, CDR2 SYDVKM. Trimming at V came to 4 bases and at J to 7 bases, leaving 10 bases not matched to a gene. The time point denotes: before trial treatment. The table lists this clonotype with a few counts. cDNA synthesis used a TRAV/TRBV-specific primer set for both chains. TCR amplification used 15 to 20 PCR cycles, a constant-region primer and a V-primer adapter. TCRdb reanalysed the reads using MiXCR and keeps one entry per CDR3 protein. The data hold tens of thousands of distinct CDR3 sequences, with approximately 26% observed a single time.

The chain uses TRBV28 and TRBJ2-1, with 10 positions matching TRBD1. This clonotype was sampled from a male donor with prostate cancer. Sequences were derived from PBMCs, sampled before treatment. As DNA, the CDR3 is TGTGCCAGCAGTTCCCCCGGGACAGGGGTTAGGAATGAGCAGTTCTTC. Translating it yields CASSSPGTGVRNEQFF.